The clone carrying this T cell receptor (beta chain) was counted only a few times. Its antigen is unidentified. The same CDR3 is also encoded by other DNA sequences in this sample. Clones were sequenced by immunoSEQ multiplex PCR, and TCRdb holds only the in-frame ones, with some missing. Found here are some 250,000 clones, 86% of them singletons; the top ten hold 0.95% to 1.5%. These data are taken from a study of cytomegalovirus exposure and HLA in healthy donors. Study information: A subsequent analysis stated that the approximately 110 validation repertoires were run on the same platform as the 650 to 850 first-cohort repertoires.

Study-wide results and caveats: Most sequenced TCRs were rare (though some public TCRs occurred in many donors).

The CDR3 has 11 amino acids. Per germline, CDR1 SGHNT and CDR2 YYREEE (reference sequence). V was pared by 0 bases and J by 6 bases, with 4 bases between. The rearrangement links TRBV5-4 to TRBJ2-7; no clear D gene. What was sequenced was PBMCs. The TCR was taken from a woman in her twenties or thirties in good health and CMV-seropositive. CDR3 DNA sequence: TGTGCCAGCAGCTTGGGTCGCGAGCAGTACTTC. Its protein is CASSLGREQYF.